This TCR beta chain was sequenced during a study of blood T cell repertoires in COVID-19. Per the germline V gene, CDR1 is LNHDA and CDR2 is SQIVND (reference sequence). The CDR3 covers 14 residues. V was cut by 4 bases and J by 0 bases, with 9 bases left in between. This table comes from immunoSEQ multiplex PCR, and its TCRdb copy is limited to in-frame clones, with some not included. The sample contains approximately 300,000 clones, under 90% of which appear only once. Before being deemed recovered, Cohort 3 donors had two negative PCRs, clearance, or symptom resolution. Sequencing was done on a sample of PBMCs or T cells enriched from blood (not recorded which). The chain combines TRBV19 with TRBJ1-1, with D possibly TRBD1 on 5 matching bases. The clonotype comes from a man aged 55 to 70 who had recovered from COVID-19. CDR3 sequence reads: CASSTDTMNTEAFF. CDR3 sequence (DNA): TGTGCCAGTAGTACGGACACCATGAACACTGAAGCTTTCTTT. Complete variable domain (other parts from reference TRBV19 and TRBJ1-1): DGGITQSPKYLFRKEGQNVTLSCEQNLNHDAMYWYRQDPGQGLRLIYYSQIVNDFQKGDIAEGYSVSREKKESFPLTVTSAQKNPTAFYLCASSTDTMNTEAFFGQGTRLTVV.